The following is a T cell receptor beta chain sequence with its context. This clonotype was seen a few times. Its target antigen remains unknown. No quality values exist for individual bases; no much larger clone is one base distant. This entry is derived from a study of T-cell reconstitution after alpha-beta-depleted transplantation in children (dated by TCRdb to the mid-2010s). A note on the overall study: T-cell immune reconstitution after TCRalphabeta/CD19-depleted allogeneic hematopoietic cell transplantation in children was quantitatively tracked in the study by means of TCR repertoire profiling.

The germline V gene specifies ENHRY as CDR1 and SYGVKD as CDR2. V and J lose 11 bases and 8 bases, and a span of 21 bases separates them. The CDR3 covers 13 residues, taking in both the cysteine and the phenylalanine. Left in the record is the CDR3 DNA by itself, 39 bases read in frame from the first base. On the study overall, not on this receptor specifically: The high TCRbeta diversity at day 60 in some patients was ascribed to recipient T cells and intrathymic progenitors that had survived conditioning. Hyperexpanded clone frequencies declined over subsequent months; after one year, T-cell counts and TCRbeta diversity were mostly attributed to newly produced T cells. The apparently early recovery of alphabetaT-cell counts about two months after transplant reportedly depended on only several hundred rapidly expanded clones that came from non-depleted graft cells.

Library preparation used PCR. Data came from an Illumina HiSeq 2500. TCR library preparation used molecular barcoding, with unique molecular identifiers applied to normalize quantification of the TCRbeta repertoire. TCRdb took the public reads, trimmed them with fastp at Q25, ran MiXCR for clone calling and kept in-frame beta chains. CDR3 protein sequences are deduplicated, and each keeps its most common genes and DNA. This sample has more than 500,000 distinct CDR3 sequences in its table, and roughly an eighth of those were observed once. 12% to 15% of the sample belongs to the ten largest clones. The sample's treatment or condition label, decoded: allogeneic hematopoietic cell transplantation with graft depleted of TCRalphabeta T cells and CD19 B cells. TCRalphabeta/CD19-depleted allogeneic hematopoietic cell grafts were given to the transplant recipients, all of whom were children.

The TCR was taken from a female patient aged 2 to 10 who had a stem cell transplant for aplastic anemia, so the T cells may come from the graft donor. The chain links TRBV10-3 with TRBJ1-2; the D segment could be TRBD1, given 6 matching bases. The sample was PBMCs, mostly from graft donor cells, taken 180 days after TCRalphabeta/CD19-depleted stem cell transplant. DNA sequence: TGTGCCTCCATGGGCGGGGGCAGAGGCGGCTACACCTTC. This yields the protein CASMGGGRGGYTF.